One sample yielded the 16 T cell receptor beta chains listed below, sequenced in a study of shared clonotypes between healthy human individuals. Clones were read by immunoSEQ multiplex PCR, and TCRdb kept only the in-frame ones, dropping some. The data hold 1.5 million to 2.5 million clones, with over 85% observed a single time. The naive CD8 population came from CD45RO-negative cells selected for CCR7, without terminally differentiated effector memory CD45RA+ cells. The source material was naive CD8+ T cells sorted from blood. The origin of the receptors is a man younger than 35 in good health.

This rearrangement joins TRBV4-3 to TRBJ2-7, with D maybe TRBD2 (6 bases). V lost 1 base, J lost 6 bases, and 16 bases lay in between. Germline V gives CDR1 LGHNA, CDR2 YSLEER. The CDR3 has 15 amino acids. CDR3 residues: CASSQVYSWEAEQYF. The DNA of the CDR3 is TGCGCCAGCAGCCAAGTTTACTCCTGGGAGGCCGAGCAGTACTTC.

CDR3 sequence reads: CASSTGTSDGAFF. The CDR3, as DNA: TGTGCCAGCAGTACCGGGACTTCGGACGGAGCTTTCTTT. The chain carries TRBV28 and TRBJ1-1; possible D gene TRBD1, 5 bases. The V gene lost 5 bases and the J gene lost 10 bases, with 17 bases spanning the gap. The CDR3 has 13 residues. Germline loops: CDR1 MDHEN, CDR2 SYDVKM.

A note on this clone: At one boundary the junction diverges from the germline segment, which might be a read error. The genes are TRBV29-1 and TRBJ1-1; D possibly corresponds to TRBD1 (5 bases). CDR3 size: 16 residues. The germline V gene encodes CDR1 SQVTM and CDR2 ANQGSEA. CDR3 amino acids: CSFQGLFFEGNSEAFF. The CDR3 DNA sequence: TGCAGCTTTCAAGGACTCTTCTTTGAGGGGAACTCTGAAGCTTTCTTT.

This clone was counted a single time. The gene calls are TRBV30 and TRBJ2-3; D is unclear. The V gene lost 5 bases and the J gene lost 6 bases, with 15 bases spanning the gap. CDR1 and CDR2 from the germline V gene are GTSNPN and SVGIG (reference sequence). CDR3 size: 13 residues. DNA of the CDR3: TGTGCCTGGCTTACCGGTCCGTGGGATACGCAGTATTTT. It encodes CAWLTGPWDTQYF.

This chain connects TRBV6-6 to TRBJ2-3; D unclear. The CDR3 length is 15 residues. The germline V gene encodes CDR1 MNHNY and CDR2 SVGAGI (reference sequence). Trimming shortened V by 1 base and J by 4 bases, and 12 bases separated the two germline ends. CDR3 DNA: TGTGCCAGCAGTTACTTAGACTCCAACCCAGATACGCAGTATTTT. Protein: CASSYLDSNPDTQYF.

The V call is TRBV30, the J call TRBJ2-6; D remains unclear. The CDR3 consists of 13 residues. CDR1 and CDR2 (germline): GTSNPN, SVGIG (reference sequence). V was pared by 5 bases and J by 4 bases, with 9 bases between. The CDR3: CAWADYGANVLTF. CDR3 nucleotides: TGTGCCTGGGCCGATTACGGGGCCAACGTCCTGACTTTC.

The chain recombines TRBV4-3 with TRBJ2-7; 8 positions agree with TRBD2. From germline, CDR1 is LGHNA and CDR2 YSLEER. This CDR3 has 16 residues. V was pared by 1 base and J by 1 base, with 6 bases of the junction left unmatched. CDR3 in amino acids: CASSQGAGEWSYEQYF. Here the CDR3 DNA reads TGCGCCAGCAGCCAAGGAGCGGGAGAATGGTCCTACGAGCAGTACTTC.

This chain uses TRBV9 with TRBJ2-1, with TRBD2 matching 9 bases. Germline V gene sequence: CDR1 SGDLS, CDR2 YYNGEE. This CDR3 spans 16 amino acids. The V and J ends lost 4 bases and 5 bases, in that order; junction bases with no gene match: 10. The CDR3 nucleotides read TGTGCCAGCAGCAATCTCGGGACTAGCAGAAACAATGAGCAGTTCTTC. It is translated as CASSNLGTSRNNEQFF.

Of note for this clone: The sample contains more than one DNA sequence encoding this CDR3. The chain links TRBV27 to TRBJ2-1, with TRBD2 matching over 9 bases. Germline V CDR1 and CDR2: MNHEY, SMNVEV (reference sequence). CDR3 length: 14 amino acids. The trim removed 6 bases at V and 7 bases at J, leaving 7 bases unmatched. The CDR3 nucleotides are TGTGCCAGCAGCCTCAGCGGGGGGCGTAATGAGCAGTTCTTC. Protein sequence: CASSLSGGRNEQFF.

The J gene is TRBJ2-7, the V gene TRBV5-6, with TRBD2 matching over 10 bases. Germline lookup yields CDR1 SGHDT and CDR2 YYEEEE. J lost 6 bases, V lost 3 bases, and 6 bases had no gene match. The CDR3 contains 14 residues. CDR3 sequence: CASSWASGSGEQYF. The CDR3 DNA is TGTGCCAGCAGCTGGGCTAGCGGGAGTGGCGAGCAGTACTTC.

This clone is a singleton in its sample. The chain joins TRBV27 to TRBJ2-7; 7 bases are shared with TRBD1. Trimming removed 0 bases from V and 2 bases from J; junction bases left unmatched: 7. CDR3 length: 16 amino acids. Germline V gene sequence: CDR1 MNHEY, CDR2 SMNVEV (reference sequence). Here the CDR3 DNA reads TGTGCCAGCAGTTTATCCCGGGACAGCTATGCCTACGAGCAGTACTTC. It codes for CASSLSRDSYAYEQYF.

The chain has TRBV18 and TRBJ1-6, with 9 positions matching TRBD1. Germline CDR1 reads KGHSH; CDR2 reads LQKENI. V lost 6 bases to trimming and J lost 7 bases; unmatched junction nucleotides: 7. The CDR3 runs to 15 residues. CDR3: CASSPGTGKNSPLHF. The CDR3 DNA follows: TGTGCCAGCTCCCCCGGGACAGGGAAGAATTCACCCCTCCACTTT.

The rearrangement joins TRBV6-4 to TRBJ1-3, with a tentative D call TRBD1 (6 bases). The CDR3 loop spans 14 amino acids. The germline V and J ends were trimmed by 5 bases and 0 bases, with 8 bases remaining between them. Germline CDR1 MRHNA, CDR2 SNTAGT. DNA of the CDR3: TGTGCCAGCAGTCAGACAGGCTCTGGAAACACCATATATTTT. Its protein product is CASSQTGSGNTIYF.

This sequence joins TRBV7-8 and TRBJ2-7; the D gene is possibly TRBD1 (6 bases). CDR3 length: 14 residues. Germline V gene data show CDR1 as SGHVS and CDR2 as FQNEAQ. Between the trimmed V and J ends, which lost 5 bases and 5 bases, there was a span of 16 bases. The CDR3 DNA reads TGTGCCAGCAGCCCACAAAACAGGGTCCACGAGCAGTACTTC. Translating gives CASSPQNRVHEQYF.

The chain employs TRBV6-1 and TRBJ2-7; the match to TRBD2 covers 7 bases. V trimming: 5 bases; J trimming: 0 bases; junction bases outside the gene matches: 1. Germline V gives CDR1 MNHNS, CDR2 SASEGT. CDR3 length: 13 residues. The CDR3 reads CASSWDYSYEQYF. Here the CDR3 DNA reads TGTGCCAGCAGTTGGGACTACTCCTACGAGCAGTACTTC.

V is TRBV10-2 and J is TRBJ1-1; D is ambiguous. Germline assignment: CDR1 WSHSY and CDR2 SAAADI. The V gene lost 5 bases and the J gene lost 0 bases, with 13 bases spanning the gap. This CDR3 spans 15 amino acids. For the CDR3, the DNA is TGCGCCAGCAGTCAAAAAAGCCTTTTGAACACTGAAGCTTTCTTT. Translated, it gives CASSQKSLLNTEAFF.